A single sample gave rise to the 16 T cell receptor beta chains below, sequenced in a study of T cell responses to AZD1222 COVID-19 vaccine. Using immunoSEQ multiplex PCR, the repertoire was profiled, and TCRdb retains in-frame clones only, with some absent. Of about 99,000 clones listed, approximately 86% are singletons. The sample in question was peripheral blood, obtained 28 days after the second dose of the MenACWY control vaccine. The receptors were gathered from an adult who received the MenACWY meningococcal vaccine as a control.

The chain carries TRBV15 and TRBJ1-5, with D unresolved. The CDR3 totals 13 residues. The germline V gene encodes CDR1 LNHNV and CDR2 YYDKDF (reference sequence). Deletions cut 0 bases from V and 6 bases from J, with 6 bases between. CDR3 loop: CATSRDSFQPQHF. In DNA form, the CDR3 reads TGTGCCACCAGCAGAGATTCTTTTCAGCCCCAGCATTTT.

The chain is built from TRBV7-2 and TRBJ2-3; 9 bases line up with TRBD2. From germline, CDR1 is SGHTA and CDR2 FQGNSA. This CDR3 is 14 amino acids long. After removal of 8 bases from V and 5 bases from J, the junction contained 8 bases not matched to a gene. CDR3: CASQSGGTQDTQYF. CDR3 nucleotides: TGTGCCAGCCAAAGCGGGGGGACCCAAGATACGCAGTATTTT.

This chain links TRBV18 with TRBJ1-1; D is ambiguous. V was pared by 2 bases and J by 3 bases, with 19 bases between. This CDR3 is 17 amino acids long. Germline CDR1 KGHSH, CDR2 LQKENI. CDR3 coding DNA: TGTGCCAGCTCACCATACCGGGTTGGCCTCTCGGACACTGAAGCTTTCTTT. Translation: CASSPYRVGLSDTEAFF.

V usage is TRBV5-1 and J usage is TRBJ2-5; D gene unclear. From germline, CDR1 is SGHRS and CDR2 YFSETQ. V was pared by 2 bases and J by 3 bases, with 8 bases between. CDR3 length: 13 amino acids. CDR3: CASSFGYEETQYF. As DNA, the CDR3 is TGCGCCAGCAGCTTCGGATATGAAGAGACCCAGTACTTC.

This chain joins TRBV4-1 and TRBJ2-7, with D hard to call. The CDR3 has 14 residues. Germline assignment: CDR1 MGHRA and CDR2 YSYEKL. V lost 1 base to trimming and J lost 2 bases, with 9 bases between them. CDR3 sequence reads: CASSQVSGAYEQYF. For the CDR3, the DNA is TGCGCCAGCAGCCAAGTTTCCGGCGCCTACGAGCAGTACTTC.

This chain links TRBV20-1 with TRBJ1-2; possible D gene TRBD1, 5 bases. Trimming pared 3 bases from V and 2 bases from J, leaving 16 bases between. The CDR3 runs to 15 residues. Germline CDR1 is DFQATT and CDR2 is SNEGSKA (reference sequence). The CDR3 coding sequence is TGCAGTGCTAGTCATGGGGCCGGAATCAACTATGGCTACACCTTC. It yields the protein CSASHGAGINYGYTF.

The rearrangement joins TRBV6-2 or TRBV6-3 to TRBJ2-7; no firm D call. The CDR3 runs 13 residues. CDR1 is MNHEY, CDR2 SVGEGT, per germline. V was shortened by 2 bases and J by 3 bases, with 8 bases between the two germline ends. The CDR3: CASSYQAVYEQYF. The CDR3 bases are TGTGCCAGCAGTTACCAGGCGGTCTACGAGCAGTACTTC.

CDR3 coding DNA: TGCGCCAGCAGCTTGGCGGAAGGGACCGACGCCCACACCGGGGAGCTGTTTTTT. Its protein product is CASSLAEGTDAHTGELFF. The chain recombines TRBV5-1 with TRBJ2-2; D may match TRBD1 or TRBD2 (5 bases each). In germline, CDR1 is SGHRS, CDR2 YFSETQ. The CDR3 length is 18 residues. V was clipped by 0 bases and J by 3 bases, with 18 bases between them.

The J gene is TRBJ2-5, the V gene TRBV29-1; D is perhaps TRBD1 or TRBD2 (5 bases each). This CDR3 has 14 residues. Germline lookup yields CDR1 SQVTM and CDR2 ANQGSEA. Trimming left V 7 bases short and J 5 bases short, with 20 bases between. CDR3 DNA: TGCAGCGGCTTATTTGGGGGTACTCGGGAGACCCAGTACTTC. As protein: CSGLFGGTRETQYF.

The chain couples TRBV9 to TRBJ2-3; no clear D gene. CDR1 and CDR2 (germline): SGDLS, YYNGEE. V was trimmed by 1 base and J by 5 bases, leaving 14 bases between them. The CDR3 length is 15 residues. The CDR3 DNA reads as TGTGCCAGCAGCGTACACGGCAGAATGGTAGATACGCAGTATTTT. Its protein is CASSVHGRMVDTQYF.

The V gene is TRBV25-1, the J gene TRBJ2-7; D gene ambiguous. Trimming cost V 3 bases and J 7 bases, with 16 bases left between them. This CDR3 has 14 residues. Germline CDR1 and CDR2: MGHDK and SYGVNS. DNA of the CDR3: TGTGCCAGCAGTGATTGGGAAACCCTTGGGGAGCAGTACTTC. Protein sequence: CASSDWETLGEQYF.

This chain uses TRBV4-3 with TRBJ1-1; the D gene is possibly TRBD1 (5 bases). The CDR3 extends over 13 amino acids. Trimming shortened V by 4 bases and J by 1 base, and 7 bases separated the two germline ends. Looked up from germline, CDR1 is LGHNA and CDR2 is YSLEER. CDR3 nucleotide sequence: TGCGCCAGCAGCCTCGACAGGAACACTGAAGCTTTCTTT. This gives the protein CASSLDRNTEAFF.

This clone came up a few times. The CDR3 is CASSLEAALAGARRPRRYF. In DNA form, the CDR3 reads TGCGCCAGCAGCTTGGAAGCAGCGCTAGCGGGGGCCCGTAGACCCCGGCGTTATTTT. The rearrangement links TRBV5-1 to TRBJ2-3, with 10 bases matching TRBD2. CDR3 length: 19 residues. Per germline, CDR1 SGHRS and CDR2 YFSETQ. After removal of 0 bases from V and 15 bases from J, the junction contained 25 bases not matched to a gene.

V gene TRBV30 combines with J gene TRBJ2-5; possible D gene TRBD2, 5 bases. Germline loops: CDR1 GTSNPN, CDR2 SVGIG (reference sequence). The CDR3 runs 14 residues. V shed 2 bases and J shed 4 bases, with 14 bases lying between them. CDR3 protein: CAWSLGTGGETQYF. The CDR3 coding sequence is TGTGCCTGGAGTCTAGGAACCGGAGGAGAGACCCAGTACTTC.

The chain combines TRBV5-6 with TRBJ1-1, with 7 bases identical to TRBD1. The CDR3 has 14 amino acids. CDR1 is SGHDT and CDR2 is YYEEEE in the germline V gene. V was pared by 4 bases and J by 3 bases, with 6 bases of the junction left unmatched. CDR3 protein: CASSINRGDTEAFF. As DNA, the CDR3 is TGTGCCAGCAGCATCAACAGGGGTGACACTGAAGCTTTCTTT.

The chain has TRBV24-1 and TRBJ2-1; maybe TRBD2 (7 bases). The CDR3 totals 15 residues. Trimming removed 10 bases at V and 5 bases at J, with 20 bases between. Looked up from germline, CDR1 is KGHDR and CDR2 is SFDVKD. The CDR3 nucleotides are TGTGCCACTCAAGATCTCCCGGGGGGCAACAATGAGCAGTTCTTC. Its protein is CATQDLPGGNNEQFF.